This T cell receptor (beta chain) was sequenced during a study of radiotherapy plus CTLA-4 blockade in lung cancer. The length of the CDR3 is 14 residues. The germline V gene has CDR1 GTSNPN and CDR2 SVGIG (reference sequence). The germline V and J ends were trimmed by 5 bases and 4 bases, with 17 bases remaining between them. Profiling relied on immunoSEQ multiplex PCR, and the TCRdb table lists in-frame clones only, not all of them. Counted here are around 44,000 clones, more than 70% occurring once; the ten biggest clones make up roughly 3%. The source is a human donor with non-small cell lung cancer whose response to radiotherapy plus ipilimumab could not be evaluated. This chain joins TRBV30 and TRBJ1-2; D may be TRBD1 (5 bases). Material: peripheral blood, obtained from a patient treated with radiotherapy plus ipilimumab. The chain's CDR3 is CAWGGTNNIYGYTF. CDR3 bases: TGTGCCTGGGGGGGGACCAACAACATCTATGGCTACACCTTC.